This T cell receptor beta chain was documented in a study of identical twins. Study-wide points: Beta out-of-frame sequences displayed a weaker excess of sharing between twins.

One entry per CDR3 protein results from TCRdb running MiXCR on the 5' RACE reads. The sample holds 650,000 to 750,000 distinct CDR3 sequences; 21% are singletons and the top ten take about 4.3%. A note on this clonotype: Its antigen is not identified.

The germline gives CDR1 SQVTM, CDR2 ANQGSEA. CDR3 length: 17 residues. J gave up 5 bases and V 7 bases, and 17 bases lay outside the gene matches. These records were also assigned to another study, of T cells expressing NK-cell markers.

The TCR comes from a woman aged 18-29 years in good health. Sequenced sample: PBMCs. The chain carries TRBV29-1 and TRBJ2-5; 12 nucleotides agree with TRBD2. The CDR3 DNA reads TGCAGCGCCCTCGGGGCCCTAGCGGGAGGGCCTCGGGAGACCCAGTACTTC. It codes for CSALGALAGGPRETQYF.